This TCR beta chain was documented in a study of cytomegalovirus exposure and HLA in healthy donors. The PCR employed 60 Vbeta primers together with 13 Jbeta primers. Sequencing used immunoSEQ multiplex PCR; TCRdb keeps in-frame clones, though not all of them. The sample includes about 160,000 clones, 76% of them seen just once. Between the trimmed V and J ends, which lost 5 bases and 1 base, there was a span of 8 bases. Germline CDR1 and CDR2: SGHTA and FQGNSA. The CDR3 runs 13 residues. Regarding the study as a whole: Later analysis suggested links between common viral pathogens and several top significant clusters.

This clone was seen only a few times. Its cognate antigen is unknown. Sequenced input: PBMCs. V usage is TRBV7-2 and J usage is TRBJ2-5; the D is unclear. This TCR was recovered from a female donor in good health and CMV-seronegative. The chain's CDR3 is CASSLQLQETQYF. The CDR3 bases are TGTGCCAGCAGCCTACAGCTCCAAGAGACCCAGTACTTC.